This is a list of T cell receptor beta chains from one sample in a study of blood T cells in healthy people across ages. Each CDR3 protein gets one entry after TCRdb re-called the 5' RACE reads with MiXCR. The data hold hundreds of thousands of distinct CDR3 sequences, with roughly half observed a single time. Sample: blood. These receptors were obtained from a man aged 55 to 69 in good health. Each CDR3 is given with its conserved first and last residue. Fields, in order: clone size, D gene, V gene, CDR3 length, J gene, CDR3 protein, CDR3 DNA. The D gene is left open where the match is weak. The size of a clone is reported for some rows only, either as once, few or many, or as a class for expanded clones.

abundance: few
d_gene: -
v_gene: TRBV29-1
len: 12
j_gene: TRBJ2-5
CDR3aa: CSVGPSQETQYF
CDR3nt: TGCAGCGTTGGGCCCAGTCAAGAGACCCAGTACTTC

abundance: -
d_gene: TRBD1
v_gene: TRBV5-6
len: 14
j_gene: TRBJ1-2
CDR3aa: CASSFADRGYGYTF
CDR3nt: TGTGCCAGCAGCTTCGCTGACAGGGGCTATGGCTACACCTTC

abundance: -
d_gene: TRBD2
v_gene: TRBV28
len: 16
j_gene: TRBJ2-1
CDR3aa: CASSFYGGRATNEQFF
CDR3nt: TGTGCCAGCAGTTTCTATGGCGGGAGGGCCACGAATGAGCAGTTCTTC

abundance: -
d_gene: -
v_gene: TRBV2
len: 14
j_gene: TRBJ2-5
CDR3aa: CASSRASAQETQYF
CDR3nt: TGTGCCAGCAGTCGGGCTAGCGCCCAGGAGACCCAGTACTTC

abundance: -
d_gene: -
v_gene: TRBV10-3
len: 11
j_gene: TRBJ2-3
CDR3aa: CAISWGDTRYF
CDR3nt: TGTGCCATCAGCTGGGGAGATACGCGGTATTTT

abundance: few
d_gene: -
v_gene: TRBV20-1
len: 13
j_gene: TRBJ2-7
CDR3aa: CSARDLFSYEQYF
CDR3nt: TGCAGTGCTAGGGATCTGTTCTCCTACGAGCAGTACTTC

abundance: -
d_gene: -
v_gene: TRBV29-1
len: 14
j_gene: TRBJ2-5
CDR3aa: CSVEEISRGREQYF
CDR3nt: TGCAGCGTTGAAGAAATCTCCAGGGGGCGGGAGCAGTACTTC

abundance: -
d_gene: -
v_gene: TRBV20-1
len: 16
j_gene: TRBJ1-6
CDR3aa: CSARDRTSSYNSPLHF
CDR3nt: TGCAGTGCTAGAGATAGGACGAGCTCCTATAATTCACCCCTCCACTTT

abundance: -
d_gene: -
v_gene: TRBV13
len: 16
j_gene: TRBJ2-3
CDR3aa: CASSLGPSGSTNTQYF
CDR3nt: TGTGCCAGCAGCTTAGGCCCCAGCGGCTCCACAAATACGCAGTATTTT

abundance: -
d_gene: TRBD2
v_gene: TRBV20-1
len: 12
j_gene: TRBJ2-5
CDR3aa: CSAVRGREGQYF
CDR3nt: TGCAGTGCCGTACGAGGGCGGGAGGGCCAGTACTTC

abundance: -
d_gene: -
v_gene: TRBV5-1
len: 14
j_gene: TRBJ2-7
CDR3aa: CASSLEGRVNEQYF
CDR3nt: TGCGCCAGCAGCTTGGAAGGCAGGGTCAACGAGCAGTACTTC

abundance: few
d_gene: TRBD2
v_gene: TRBV9
len: 19
j_gene: TRBJ2-1
CDR3aa: CASSQTSGSHLSSYNEQFF
CDR3nt: TGTGCCAGCAGCCAGACTAGCGGGAGTCATTTGAGCTCCTACAATGAGCAGTTCTTC

abundance: -
d_gene: TRBD2
v_gene: TRBV20-1
len: 14
j_gene: TRBJ2-7
CDR3aa: CSARDPSGSTEQYF
CDR3nt: TGCAGTGCTAGAGATCCGAGCGGGAGCACCGAGCAGTACTTC